This TCR beta chain was observed in a study of T cell responses to AZD1222 COVID-19 vaccine. V was pared by 1 base and J by 1 base, with 10 bases between. This CDR3 is built from 15 residues. Per germline, CDR1 LNHDA and CDR2 SQIVND (reference sequence). Clones were sequenced by immunoSEQ multiplex PCR, and TCRdb holds only the in-frame ones, with some missing. This sample has 160,000 or so clones, with 92% found just once. This TCR was recovered from an adult in good health. This chain uses TRBV19 with TRBJ1-2; D is perhaps TRBD1 (5 bases). The sample in question was peripheral blood, obtained on day 0 of MenACWY control vaccination. CDR3 amino acids: CASSIAAGLNYGYTF. In nucleotides, the CDR3 is TGTGCCAGTAGTATAGCGGCAGGGCTTAACTATGGCTACACCTTC.